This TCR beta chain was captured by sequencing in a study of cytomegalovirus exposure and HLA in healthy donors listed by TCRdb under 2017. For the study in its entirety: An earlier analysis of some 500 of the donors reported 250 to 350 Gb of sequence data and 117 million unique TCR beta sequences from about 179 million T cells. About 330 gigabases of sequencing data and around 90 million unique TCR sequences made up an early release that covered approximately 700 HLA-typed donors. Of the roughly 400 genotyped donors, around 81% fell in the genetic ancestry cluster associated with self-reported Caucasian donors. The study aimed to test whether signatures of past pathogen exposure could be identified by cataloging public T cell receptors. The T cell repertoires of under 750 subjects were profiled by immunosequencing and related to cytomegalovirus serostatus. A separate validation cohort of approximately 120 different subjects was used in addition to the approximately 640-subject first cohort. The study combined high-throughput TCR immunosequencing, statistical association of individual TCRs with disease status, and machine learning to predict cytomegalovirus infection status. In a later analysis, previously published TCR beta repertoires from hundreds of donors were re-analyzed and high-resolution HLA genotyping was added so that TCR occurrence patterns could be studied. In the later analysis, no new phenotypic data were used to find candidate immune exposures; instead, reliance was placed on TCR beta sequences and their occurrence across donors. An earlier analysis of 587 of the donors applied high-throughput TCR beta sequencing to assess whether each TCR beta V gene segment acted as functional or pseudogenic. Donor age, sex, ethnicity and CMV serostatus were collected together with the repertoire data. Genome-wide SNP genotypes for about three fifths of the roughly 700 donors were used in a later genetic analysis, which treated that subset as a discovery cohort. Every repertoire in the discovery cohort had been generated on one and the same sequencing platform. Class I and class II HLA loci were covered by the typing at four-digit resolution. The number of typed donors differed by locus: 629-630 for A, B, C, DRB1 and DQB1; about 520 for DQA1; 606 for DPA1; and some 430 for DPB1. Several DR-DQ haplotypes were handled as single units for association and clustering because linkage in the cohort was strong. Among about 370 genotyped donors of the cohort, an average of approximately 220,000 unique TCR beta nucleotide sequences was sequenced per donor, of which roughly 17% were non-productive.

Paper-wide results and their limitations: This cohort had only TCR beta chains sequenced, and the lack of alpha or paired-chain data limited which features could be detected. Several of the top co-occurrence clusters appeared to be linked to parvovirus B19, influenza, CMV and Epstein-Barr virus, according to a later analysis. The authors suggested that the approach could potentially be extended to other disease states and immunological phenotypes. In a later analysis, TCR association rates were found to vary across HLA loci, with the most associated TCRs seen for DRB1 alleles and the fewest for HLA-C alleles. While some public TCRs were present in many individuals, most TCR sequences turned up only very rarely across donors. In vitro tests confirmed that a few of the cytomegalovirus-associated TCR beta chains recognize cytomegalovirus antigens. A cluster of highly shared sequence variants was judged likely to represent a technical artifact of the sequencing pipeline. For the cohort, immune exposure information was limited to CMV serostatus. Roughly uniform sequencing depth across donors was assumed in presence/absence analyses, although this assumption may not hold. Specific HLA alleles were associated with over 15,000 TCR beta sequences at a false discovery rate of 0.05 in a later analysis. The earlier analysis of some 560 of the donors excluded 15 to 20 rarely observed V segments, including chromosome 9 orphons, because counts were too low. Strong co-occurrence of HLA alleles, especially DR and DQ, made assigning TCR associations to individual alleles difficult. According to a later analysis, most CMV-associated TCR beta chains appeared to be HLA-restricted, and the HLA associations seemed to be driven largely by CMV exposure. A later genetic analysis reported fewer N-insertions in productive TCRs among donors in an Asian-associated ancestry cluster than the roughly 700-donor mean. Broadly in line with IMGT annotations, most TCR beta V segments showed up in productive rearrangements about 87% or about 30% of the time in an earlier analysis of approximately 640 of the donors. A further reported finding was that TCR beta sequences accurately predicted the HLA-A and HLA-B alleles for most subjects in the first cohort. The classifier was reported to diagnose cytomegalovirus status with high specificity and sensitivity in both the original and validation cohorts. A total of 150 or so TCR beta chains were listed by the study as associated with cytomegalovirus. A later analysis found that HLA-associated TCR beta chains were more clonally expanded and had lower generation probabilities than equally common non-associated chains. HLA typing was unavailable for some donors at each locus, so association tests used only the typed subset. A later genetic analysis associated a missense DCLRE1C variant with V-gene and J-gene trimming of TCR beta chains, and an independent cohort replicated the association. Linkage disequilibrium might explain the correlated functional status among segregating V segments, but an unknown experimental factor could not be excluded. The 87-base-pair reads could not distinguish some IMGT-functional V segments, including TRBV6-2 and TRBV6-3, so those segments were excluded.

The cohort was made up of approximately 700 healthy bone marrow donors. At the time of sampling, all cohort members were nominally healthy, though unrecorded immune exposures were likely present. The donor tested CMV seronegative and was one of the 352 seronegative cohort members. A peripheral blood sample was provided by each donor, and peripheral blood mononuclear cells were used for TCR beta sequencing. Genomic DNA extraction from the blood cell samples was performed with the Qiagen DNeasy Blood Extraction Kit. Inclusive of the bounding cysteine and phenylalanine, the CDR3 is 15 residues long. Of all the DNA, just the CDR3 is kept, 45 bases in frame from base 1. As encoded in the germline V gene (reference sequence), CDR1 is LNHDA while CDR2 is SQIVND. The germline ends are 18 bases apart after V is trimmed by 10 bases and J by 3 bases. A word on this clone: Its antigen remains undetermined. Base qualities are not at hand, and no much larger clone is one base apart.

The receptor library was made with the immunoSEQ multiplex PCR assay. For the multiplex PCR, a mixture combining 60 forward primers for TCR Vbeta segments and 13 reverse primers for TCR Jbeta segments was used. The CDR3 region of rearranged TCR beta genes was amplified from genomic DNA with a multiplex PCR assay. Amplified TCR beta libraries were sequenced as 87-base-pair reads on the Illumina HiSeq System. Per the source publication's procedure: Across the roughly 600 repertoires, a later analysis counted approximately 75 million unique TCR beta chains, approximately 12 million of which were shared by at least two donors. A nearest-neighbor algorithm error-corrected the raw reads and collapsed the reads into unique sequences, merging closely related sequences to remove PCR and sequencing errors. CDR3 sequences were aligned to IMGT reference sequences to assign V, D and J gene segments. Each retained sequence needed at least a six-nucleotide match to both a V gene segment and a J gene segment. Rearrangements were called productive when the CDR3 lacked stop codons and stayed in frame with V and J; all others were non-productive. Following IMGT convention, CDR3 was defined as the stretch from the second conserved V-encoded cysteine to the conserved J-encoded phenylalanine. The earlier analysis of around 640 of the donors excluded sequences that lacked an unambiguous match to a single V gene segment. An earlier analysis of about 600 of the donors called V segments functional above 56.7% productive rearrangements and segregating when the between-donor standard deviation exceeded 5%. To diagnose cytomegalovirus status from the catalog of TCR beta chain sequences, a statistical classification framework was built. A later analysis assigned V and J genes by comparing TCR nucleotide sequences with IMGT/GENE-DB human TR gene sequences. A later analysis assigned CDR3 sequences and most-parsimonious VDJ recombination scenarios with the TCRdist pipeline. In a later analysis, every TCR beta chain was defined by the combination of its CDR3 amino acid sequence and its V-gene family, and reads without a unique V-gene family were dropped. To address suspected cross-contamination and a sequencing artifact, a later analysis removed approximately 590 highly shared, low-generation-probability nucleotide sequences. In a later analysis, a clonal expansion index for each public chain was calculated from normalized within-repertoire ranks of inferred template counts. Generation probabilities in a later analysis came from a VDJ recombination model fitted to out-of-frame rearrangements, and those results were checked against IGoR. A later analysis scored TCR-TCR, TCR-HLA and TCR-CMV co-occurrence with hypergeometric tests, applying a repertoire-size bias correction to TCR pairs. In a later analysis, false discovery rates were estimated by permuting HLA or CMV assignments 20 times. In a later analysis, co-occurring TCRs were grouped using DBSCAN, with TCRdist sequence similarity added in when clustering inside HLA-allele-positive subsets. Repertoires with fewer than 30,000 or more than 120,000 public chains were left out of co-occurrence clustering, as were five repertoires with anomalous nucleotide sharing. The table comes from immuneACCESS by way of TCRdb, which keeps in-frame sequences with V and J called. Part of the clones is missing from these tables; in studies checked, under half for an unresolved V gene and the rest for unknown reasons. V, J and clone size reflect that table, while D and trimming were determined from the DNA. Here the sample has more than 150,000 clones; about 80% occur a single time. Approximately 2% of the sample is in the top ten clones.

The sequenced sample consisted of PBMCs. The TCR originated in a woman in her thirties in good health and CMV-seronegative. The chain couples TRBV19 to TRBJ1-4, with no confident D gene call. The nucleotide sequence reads TGTGCCACCATGGCCCCGGGGAGCGCTAATGAAAAACTGTTTTTT. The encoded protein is CATMAPGSANEKLFF.